The subject of this entry is one T cell receptor beta chain. The target of this receptor is not known. The sample holds no much larger clone one base away, and base qualities are not on file. Libraries were made using the immunoSEQ multiplex PCR assay. A mixture of 60 forward primers for TCR Vbeta segments and 13 reverse primers for TCR Jbeta segments was used in the multiplex PCR. Amplification of the CDR3 region of rearranged TCR beta genes was performed with a multiplex PCR assay on genomic DNA. On the Illumina HiSeq System, the amplified TCR beta libraries were sequenced as 87-base-pair reads. The source study handled its data this way. A later analysis tallied 75 million to 95 million unique TCR beta chains across the approximately 670 repertoires, and around 9.9 million of those chains were shared by two or more donors. Raw reads were error-corrected and collapsed into unique sequences with a nearest-neighbor algorithm that merged closely related sequences to remove PCR and sequencing errors. CDR3 sequences were aligned to IMGT reference sequences to assign V, D and J gene segments. Each retained sequence needed at least a six-nucleotide match to both a V gene segment and a J gene segment. Rearrangements were classified as productive when the CDR3 lacked stop codons and remained in frame with V and J, and all other rearrangements were classified as non-productive. CDR3 was defined by IMGT convention, running from the second conserved V-encoded cysteine to the conserved J-encoded phenylalanine. The earlier analysis of about 570 of the donors excluded any sequence lacking an unambiguous match to a single V gene segment. In an earlier analysis of almost 600 of the donors, a V segment was called functional when productive rearrangements were above 56.7%, and segregating when the standard deviation between donors exceeded 5%. A statistical classification framework was developed to diagnose cytomegalovirus status using the catalog of TCR beta chain sequences. In a later analysis, TCR nucleotide sequences were compared against IMGT/GENE-DB human TR gene sequences so that V and J genes could be assigned. The TCRdist pipeline was used in a later analysis to assign CDR3 sequences and most-parsimonious VDJ recombination scenarios. A later analysis defined each TCR beta chain by its CDR3 amino acid sequence plus V-gene family, and excluded reads lacking a unique V-gene family. In a later analysis, 450 to 600 highly shared, low-generation-probability nucleotide sequences were removed to address suspected cross-contamination and a sequencing artifact. In a later analysis, a clonal expansion index was calculated for each public chain from normalized within-repertoire ranks of inferred template counts. In a later analysis, generation probabilities were computed with a VDJ recombination model fitted to out-of-frame rearrangements, and the resulting probabilities were checked against IGoR. Hypergeometric tests were used in a later analysis to score TCR-TCR, TCR-HLA and TCR-CMV co-occurrence, with a repertoire-size bias correction applied to the TCR pairs. To estimate false discovery rates, a later analysis permuted the HLA or CMV assignments 20 times. In a later analysis, co-occurring TCRs were grouped using DBSCAN, and TCRdist sequence similarity was added for clustering within HLA-allele-positive subsets. For co-occurrence clustering, repertoires with fewer than 30,000 or more than 120,000 public chains were excluded, along with roughly 5 repertoires with anomalous nucleotide sharing. What TCRdb holds here is the immuneACCESS table cut down to in-frame rearrangements. Part of the clones is not present; checked against another copy, under half of the missing clones reflect an unresolved V gene, and the others are unexplained. That table supplies the V and J calls and clone size; D and trimming were determined from the DNA. Across this sample there are fewer than 250,000 clones, with 70% to 75% seen only once. About 3.1% of the sample comes from the top ten.

The CDR3 numbers 12 residues from cysteine through phenylalanine. The sequence is cut down to CDR3 DNA, 36 bases in frame from base 1. V sheds 7 bases and J sheds 7 bases, leaving 14 bases between their ends. The germline V gene provides CDR1 MDHEN and CDR2 SYDVKM. The data derive from a study of cytomegalovirus exposure and HLA in healthy donors (dated by TCRdb to 2015 to 2018). Some background on the complete study: According to an earlier analysis of a few hundred of the donors, roughly 180 million T cells yielded 117 million unique TCR beta sequences and about 300 Gb of sequence data. Approximately 310 gigabases of sequencing data and tens of millions of unique TCR sequences were included in an early release covering around 600 HLA-typed donors. The genetic ancestry cluster associated with self-reported Caucasian donors included about 84% of the roughly 400 genotyped donors. The study aimed to test whether cataloging public T cell receptors could reveal signatures of past pathogen exposure. Using immunosequencing, the study profiled T cell repertoires from roughly 650 subjects and related those repertoires to cytomegalovirus serostatus. Along with the approximately 600-subject first cohort, a separate validation cohort of over 90 different subjects was used. The study combined high-throughput TCR immunosequencing, statistical association of individual TCRs with disease status, and machine learning to predict cytomegalovirus infection status. A later analysis re-examined previously published TCR beta repertoires from about 670 donors and added high-resolution HLA genotyping to investigate patterns of TCR occurrence. Rather than using new phenotypic data, the later analysis identified candidate immune exposures from TCR beta sequences and from how often those sequences occurred across donors. To decide whether each TCR beta V gene segment behaved as functional or pseudogenic, an earlier analysis of some 580 of the donors relied on high-throughput TCR beta sequencing. Donor age, sex, ethnicity and CMV serostatus were collected together with the repertoire data. A later genetic analysis used genome-wide SNP genotypes for about three fifths of the 666 donors, treating that subset as a discovery cohort. All discovery cohort repertoires had been generated using a single sequencing platform. Both class I and class II loci were covered by HLA typing, at four-digit resolution. The number of donors typed differed by locus, with about 629-630 for A, B, C, DRB1 and DQB1, 522 for DQA1, 600 to 610 for DPA1, and under 490 for DPB1. Several DR-DQ haplotypes were handled as single units for association and clustering, since linkage in the cohort was strong. Across 398 genotyped donors of the cohort, an average of roughly 250,000 unique TCR beta nucleotide sequences per donor were sequenced, and approximately 17% of those sequences were non-productive. General study outcomes and caveats: At a false discovery rate of 0.05, a later analysis linked some 17,000 TCR beta sequences to specific HLA alleles. In a later genetic analysis, fewer N-insertions in productive TCRs were reported among donors in an Asian-associated ancestry cluster than the roughly 700-donor mean. The classifier was reported to diagnose cytomegalovirus status with high specificity and sensitivity in both the original and validation cohorts. The earlier analysis of approximately 590 of the donors excluded some 15 rarely observed V segments, including chromosome 9 orphons, because counts were too low. According to a later analysis, most CMV-associated TCR beta chains appeared to be HLA-restricted, and the HLA associations seemed to be driven largely by CMV exposure. Most TCR sequences were observed very rarely across donors, whereas some public TCRs were present in many individuals. A further reported finding was that TCR beta sequences accurately predicted the HLA-A and HLA-B alleles for most subjects in the first cohort. A few of the identified cytomegalovirus-associated TCR beta chains were confirmed in vitro to be specific for cytomegalovirus antigens. In an earlier analysis of fewer than 700 of the donors, most TCR beta V segments appeared in productive rearrangements about 87% or about 30% of the time, broadly matching IMGT annotations. A total of 150 to 200 TCR beta chains were listed by the study as associated with cytomegalovirus. Because the 87-base-pair reads could not distinguish some IMGT-functional V segments, including TRBV6-2 and TRBV6-3, those segments were excluded. In a later analysis, the rate of TCR association differed among HLA loci, with DRB1 alleles having the most associated TCRs and HLA-C alleles having the fewest. Roughly uniform sequencing depth across donors was assumed in presence/absence analyses, although this assumption may not hold. Linkage disequilibrium might explain the correlated functional status among segregating V segments, but an unknown experimental factor could not be excluded. The authors suggested that the approach could potentially be generalized to other disease states and immunological phenotypes. Only TCR beta chains were sequenced in this cohort, and the absence of alpha or paired-chain data limited detectable features. A later analysis found that HLA-associated TCR beta chains were more clonally expanded and had lower generation probabilities than equally common non-associated chains. For the cohort, immune exposure information was limited to CMV serostatus. A group of highly shared sequence variants was considered likely to be a technical artifact of the sequencing pipeline. An association between a missense DCLRE1C variant and V-gene and J-gene trimming of TCR beta chains was found in a later genetic analysis and replicated in an independent cohort. When HLA alleles, especially DR and DQ, strongly co-occurred, TCR associations were difficult to assign to individual alleles. Because HLA typing was unavailable for some donors at each locus, only the typed subset was used in association tests. Several of the top co-occurrence clusters appeared to be linked to parvovirus B19, influenza, CMV and Epstein-Barr virus, according to a later analysis.

In total, over 600 healthy bone marrow donors made up the cohort. Cohort members were all nominally healthy when sampled, although unrecorded immune exposures were likely present. The donor was CMV seropositive and was included in the group of 270 or so seropositive cohort members. A peripheral blood sample was provided by each donor, and peripheral blood mononuclear cells were used for TCR beta sequencing. Genomic DNA was extracted from the blood cell samples with the Qiagen DNeasy Blood Extraction Kit. The chain is assembled from TRBV28 and TRBJ2-7, with a tentative D gene TRBD2 over 5 matching bases. The clonotype originates from a woman aged 25 to 45 in good health and CMV-seropositive. The material sequenced was PBMCs. The DNA reads as follows: TGTGCCAGCACCCCCCCCCGGGGAGAGCAGTACTTC. This encodes CASTPPRGEQYF.